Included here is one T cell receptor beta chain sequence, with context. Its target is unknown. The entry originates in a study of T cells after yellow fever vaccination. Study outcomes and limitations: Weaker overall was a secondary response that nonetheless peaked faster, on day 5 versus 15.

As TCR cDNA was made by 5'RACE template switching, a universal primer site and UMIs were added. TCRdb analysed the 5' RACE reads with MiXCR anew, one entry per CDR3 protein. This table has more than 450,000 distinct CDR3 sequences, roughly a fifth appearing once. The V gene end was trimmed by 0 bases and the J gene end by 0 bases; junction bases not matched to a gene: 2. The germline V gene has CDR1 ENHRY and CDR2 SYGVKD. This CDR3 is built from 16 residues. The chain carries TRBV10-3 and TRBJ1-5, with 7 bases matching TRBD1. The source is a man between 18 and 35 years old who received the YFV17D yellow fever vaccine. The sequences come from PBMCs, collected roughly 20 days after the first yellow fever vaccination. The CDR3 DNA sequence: TGTGCCATCAGTGAGTCGGGACAGAATAGCAATCAGCCCCAGCATTTT. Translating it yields CAISESGQNSNQPQHF.